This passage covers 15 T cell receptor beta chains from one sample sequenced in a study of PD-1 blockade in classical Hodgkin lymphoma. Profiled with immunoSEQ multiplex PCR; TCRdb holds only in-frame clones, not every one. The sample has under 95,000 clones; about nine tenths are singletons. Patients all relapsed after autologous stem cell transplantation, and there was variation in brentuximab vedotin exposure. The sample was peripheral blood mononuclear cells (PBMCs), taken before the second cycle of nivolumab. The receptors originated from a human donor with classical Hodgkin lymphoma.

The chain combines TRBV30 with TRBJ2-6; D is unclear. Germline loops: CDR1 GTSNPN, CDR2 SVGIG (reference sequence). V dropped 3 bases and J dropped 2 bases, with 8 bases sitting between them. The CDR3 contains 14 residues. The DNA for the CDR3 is TGTGCCTGGAGCTGGGGAACTGGGGCCAACGTCCTGACTTTC. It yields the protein CAWSWGTGANVLTF.

The CDR3 region has the DNA TGTGCCAGCAGCAGAAGCGGGAGATCAGATACGCAGTATTTT. Translation: CASSRSGRSDTQYF. The rearrangement joins TRBV21-1 to TRBJ2-3; the table calls TRBD2, which could not be checked here. TRBV21-1 constitutes a pseudogene. CDR3 length: 14 amino acids.

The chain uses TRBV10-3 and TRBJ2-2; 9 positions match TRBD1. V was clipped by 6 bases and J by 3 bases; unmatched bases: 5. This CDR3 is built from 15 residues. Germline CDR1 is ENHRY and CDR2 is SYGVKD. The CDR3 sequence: CAIRNRGLDTGELFF. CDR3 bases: TGTGCCATCAGAAACAGGGGGCTGGACACCGGGGAGCTGTTTTTT.

The CDR3 reads CASSVLVEQFF. The CDR3 DNA reads TGTGCCAGCAGTGTATTGGTTGAGCAGTTCTTC. This chain connects TRBV2 to TRBJ2-1; D is undetermined. Trimming stripped 4 bases from V and 9 bases from J, with 7 bases between. This CDR3 is built from 11 residues. Germline values: CDR1 SNHLY, CDR2 FYNNEI.

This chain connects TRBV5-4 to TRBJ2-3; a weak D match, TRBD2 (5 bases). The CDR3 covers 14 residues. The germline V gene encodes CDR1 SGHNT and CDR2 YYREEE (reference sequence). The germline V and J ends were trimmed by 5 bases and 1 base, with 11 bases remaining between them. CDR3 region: CASSTPGGTDTQYF. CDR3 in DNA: TGTGCCAGCAGTACCCCCGGGGGCACAGATACGCAGTATTTT. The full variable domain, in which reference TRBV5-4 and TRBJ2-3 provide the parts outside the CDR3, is ETGVTQSPTHLIKTRGQQVTLRCSSQSGHNTVSWYQQALGQGPQFIFQYYREEENGRGNFPPRFSGLQFPNYSSELNVNALELDDSALYLCASSTPGGTDTQYFGPGTRLTVL.

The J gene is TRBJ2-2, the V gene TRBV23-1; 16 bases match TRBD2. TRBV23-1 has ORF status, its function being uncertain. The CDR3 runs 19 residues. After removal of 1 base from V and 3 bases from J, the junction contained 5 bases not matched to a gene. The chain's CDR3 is CASSQWGLAGGPHTGELFF. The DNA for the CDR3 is TGCGCCAGCAGTCAATGGGGACTAGCGGGAGGGCCGCACACCGGGGAGCTGTTTTTT.

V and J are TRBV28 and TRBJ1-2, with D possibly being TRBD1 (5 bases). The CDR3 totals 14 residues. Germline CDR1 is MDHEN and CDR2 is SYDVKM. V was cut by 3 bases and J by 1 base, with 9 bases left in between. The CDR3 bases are TGTGCCAGCAGTTTCCCCCAGGGTAACTATGGCTACACCTTC. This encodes CASSFPQGNYGYTF.

CDR3 protein: CASSSDPGLRYNEQFF. For the CDR3, the DNA is TGCGCCAGCAGCTCTGACCCGGGACTACGATACAATGAGCAGTTCTTC. This chain connects TRBV5-1 to TRBJ2-1, with 7 nucleotides matching TRBD2. J was trimmed by 4 bases and V by 3 bases; bases with no gene match: 10. The germline CDR1 and CDR2 sequences are SGHRS and YFSETQ. CDR3 length: 16 residues.

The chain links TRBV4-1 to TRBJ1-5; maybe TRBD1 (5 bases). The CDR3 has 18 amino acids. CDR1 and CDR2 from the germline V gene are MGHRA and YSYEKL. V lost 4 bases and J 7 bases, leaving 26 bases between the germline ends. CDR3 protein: CASSPLALARAPGQPQHF. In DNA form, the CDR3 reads TGCGCCAGCAGCCCTCTCGCCCTCGCCCGGGCCCCAGGGCAGCCCCAGCATTTT.

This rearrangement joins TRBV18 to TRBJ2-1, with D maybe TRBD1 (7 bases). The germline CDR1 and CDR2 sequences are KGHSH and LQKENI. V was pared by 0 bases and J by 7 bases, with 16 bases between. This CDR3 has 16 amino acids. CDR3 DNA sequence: TGTGCCAGCTCACCACCCGCAGGGGGGTTCGCGAATGAGCAGTTCTTC. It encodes CASSPPAGGFANEQFF.

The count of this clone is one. CDR3 in amino acids: CASSLYAGELFF. The CDR3 bases are TGTGCCAGCAGCTTGTATGCCGGGGAGCTGTTTTTT. The rearrangement links TRBV5-8 to TRBJ2-2; D is unclear. V was shortened by 1 base and J by 6 bases, with 4 bases between the two germline ends. The CDR3 totals 12 residues. CDR1 is SGHTS and CDR2 is YDEGEE in the germline V gene.

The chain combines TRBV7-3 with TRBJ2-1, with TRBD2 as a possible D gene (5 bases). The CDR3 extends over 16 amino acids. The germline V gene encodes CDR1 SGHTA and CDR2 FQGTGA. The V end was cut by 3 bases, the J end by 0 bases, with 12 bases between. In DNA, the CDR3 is TGTGCCAGCAGCTTGGACTTGCCGAGCTCCTACAATGAGCAGTTCTTC. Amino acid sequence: CASSLDLPSSYNEQFF.

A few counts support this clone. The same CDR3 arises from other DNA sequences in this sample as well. CDR3: CASRSRGGNQPQHF. As DNA, the CDR3 is TGTGCCAGCCGGTCCAGGGGTGGGAATCAGCCCCAGCATTTT. This chain uses TRBV28 with TRBJ1-5; D is possibly TRBD1 (6 bases). The CDR3 spans 14 residues. Between the trimmed V and J ends, which lost 8 bases and 4 bases, there was a span of 15 bases. Germline CDR1 and CDR2: MDHEN and SYDVKM.

CDR3 coding DNA: TGTGCCAGCAGCTTGGCCATGGAGGATGAGCAGTTCTTC. It yields the protein CASSLAMEDEQFF. J is TRBJ2-1 and V is TRBV5-4; D perhaps matches TRBD2 (5 bases). Deletions cut 0 bases from V and 8 bases from J, with 9 bases between. The CDR3 spans 13 residues. Germline assignment: CDR1 SGHNT and CDR2 YYREEE (reference sequence).

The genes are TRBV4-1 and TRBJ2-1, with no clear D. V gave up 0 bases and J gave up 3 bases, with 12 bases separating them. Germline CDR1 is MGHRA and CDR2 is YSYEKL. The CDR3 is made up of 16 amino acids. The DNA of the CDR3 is TGCGCCAGCAGCCAAGATCATCCCTTTCGCTACAATGAGCAGTTCTTC. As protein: CASSQDHPFRYNEQFF.